This T cell receptor (beta chain) appears in the sequencing data of a study of T cell responses to AZD1222 COVID-19 vaccine. Assay: immunoSEQ multiplex PCR; the TCRdb copy retains only in-frame clones and omits some. The table has roughly 180,000 clones, just over 90% seen once. Points from the study as a whole: The number of AZD1222 recipients seropositive at baseline was only five or six.

CDR1 and CDR2 (germline): SEHNR, FQNEAQ (reference sequence). The J segment lost 7 bases and the V segment lost 7 bases, leaving 11 bases of the junction unmatched. This CDR3 region has 14 residues. Concerning this clone: The antigen is unknown.

The starting material was peripheral blood, obtained 28 days after the second AZD1222 dose. The receptor comes from an adult who received the AZD1222 COVID-19 vaccine. The chain employs TRBV7-9 and TRBJ2-7, with 9 bases aligning to TRBD1. CDR3 amino acids: CASTIQQGALEQYF. The CDR3 nucleotides are TGTGCCAGCACCATACAACAGGGGGCACTGGAGCAGTACTTC.